Shown below are 29 T cell receptor beta chains from a single sample sequenced in a study of Graves' ophthalmopathy and Graves' hyperthyroidism. Researchers took RNA transcripts and amplified TCR beta CDR3 regions from them. RT-PCR with HTBI primers came first, then second-round multiplex PCR. TCRdb called the multiplex PCR reads again in MiXCR, with one record for every CDR3 protein. The sample shows 350,000 to 450,000 distinct CDR3 sequences, around 21% of them seen only once. Input material: peripheral blood. The receptors derive from a young woman with stable Graves' hyperthyroidism.

The table lists this clonotype with many counts. J is TRBJ2-2 and V is TRBV28; 8 nucleotides align to TRBD1. The CDR3 sequence is 15 residues long. The germline CDR1 and CDR2 sequences are MDHEN and SYDVKM. The ends lost 5 bases at V and 6 bases at J; junction bases unmatched: 8. In DNA, the CDR3 is TGTGCCAGCAGTCCCAGGGGCAGGGGGCCCGGGGAGCTGTTTTTT. Translation gives CASSPRGRGPGELFF.

This clonotype was observed a handful of times. The genes are TRBV24-1 and TRBJ2-3; 7 bases are shared with TRBD2. The ends lost 1 base at V and 5 bases at J; junction bases unmatched: 8. The germline CDR1 and CDR2 sequences are KGHDR and SFDVKD. There are 16 residues in the CDR3. CDR3 coding DNA: TGTGCCACCAGTGATTTAGTTGGGGGGGAGAGAGATACGCAGTATTTT. Protein sequence: CATSDLVGGERDTQYF.

The V call is TRBV2, the J call TRBJ1-3; D gene uncertain. CDR3 length equals 15 residues. Germline CDR1 reads SNHLY; CDR2 reads FYNNEI. V was clipped by 5 bases and J by 0 bases, with 11 bases between them. For the CDR3, the DNA is TGTGCCAGCAGTAAACAGCGCTTCTCTGGAAACACCATATATTTT. The encoded protein is CASSKQRFSGNTIYF.

This clonotype has at least ten counts. The V and J genes are TRBV15 and TRBJ2-5, with D unresolved. Trimming removed 0 bases from V and 5 bases from J, with 7 bases in between. The germline V gene has CDR1 LNHNV and CDR2 YYDKDF (reference sequence). This CDR3 is built from 13 residues. The CDR3, as DNA: TGTGCCACCAGCAGAGATAGTCGGGAGACCCAGTACTTC. It specifies CATSRDSRETQYF. Together with reference TRBV15 and TRBJ2-5, the CDR3 gives the full variable domain: DAMVIQNPRYQVTQFGKPVTLSCSQTLNHNVMYWYQQKSSQAPKLLFHYYDKDFNNEADTPDNFQSRRPNTSFCFLDIRSPGLGDTAMYLCATSRDSRETQYFGPGTRLLVL.

This clonotype was found a few times. Germline is not matched at one junction end, which may reflect a read error. This sequence joins TRBV7-2 and TRBJ2-3, with 8 nucleotides matching TRBD2. Germline V gene lookup returns CDR1 SGHTA and CDR2 FQGNSA. This CDR3 is built from 14 residues. The CDR3 nucleotides read TGTGCCAGCAGTAAGCGGGAGTGGACAGACACGCAGTATTTT. Translating it yields CASSKREWTDTQYF.

This clonotype has at least ten counts. This rearrangement joins TRBV12-3 or TRBV12-4 to TRBJ1-1; D unclear. V lost 5 bases, J lost 0 bases, and 7 bases lay in between. The CDR3 is 13 amino acids. CDR3 protein: CASSPVLNTEAFF. Written as DNA, the CDR3 is TGTGCCAGCAGTCCTGTCCTGAACACTGAAGCTTTCTTT.

In the case of this clonotype: The CDR3 carries no conserved terminal phenylalanine or tryptophan, so it likely arises from a read error. The chain is built from TRBV2 and TRBJ1-5; 8 bases agree with TRBD1. Losses at the gene ends were 5 bases for V and 3 bases for J; bases not matched to a gene: 9. The CDR3 totals 16 residues. CDR1 and CDR2 from the germline V gene are SNHLY and FYNNEI. The CDR3, as DNA: TGTGCCAGCAGTTCTCCCGGGACAGGCTACAATCAGCCCCAGCATTTG. Protein: CASSSPGTGYNQPQHL.

This clonotype was found many times. This chain uses TRBV7-2 with TRBJ2-7; either TRBD1 or TRBD2 may fit D (5 bases each). The V end was cut by 0 bases, the J end by 5 bases, with 14 bases between. The CDR3 has 15 residues. Germline V CDR1 and CDR2: SGHTA, FQGNSA. CDR3 sequence: CASSLAMGDRHEQYF. CDR3 bases: TGTGCCAGCAGCTTAGCGATGGGGGATCGGCACGAGCAGTACTTC.

At least ten counts were recorded for this clonotype. The rearrangement joins TRBV7-3 to TRBJ2-2, with 10 bases identical to TRBD1. J lost 4 bases, V lost 6 bases, and 5 bases had no gene match. The CDR3 contains 15 residues. In germline, CDR1 is SGHTA, CDR2 FQGTGA. The CDR3 DNA is TGTGCCAGCAGACGGGACAGGGGTCTCACCGGGGAGCTGTTTTTT. Translated: CASRRDRGLTGELFF.

This clonotype was observed many times. The rearrangement links TRBV27 to TRBJ2-7; 7 positions match TRBD2. Germline assignment: CDR1 MNHEY and CDR2 SMNVEV (reference sequence). The CDR3 contains 19 residues. J lost 2 bases, V lost 5 bases, and 21 bases had no gene match. CDR3 DNA sequence: TGTGCCAGCAGTCCCGGGTTCGGGTCGGTTGGCGGGACTACCTACGAGCAGTACTTC. Its translation is CASSPGFGSVGGTTYEQYF.

As concerns this clonotype: This may stem from a read error, because a much larger clone lies one nucleotide away. The V gene is TRBV15, the J gene TRBJ2-7; 8 nucleotides line up with TRBD2. The length of the CDR3 is 16 residues. The germline V gene encodes CDR1 LNHNV and CDR2 YYDKDF (reference sequence). CDR3 in DNA: TGTGTCACCAGCAGAGATCGGATCGGGAGGGCCGACGAGCAGTACTTC. Its translation: CVTSRDRIGRADEQYF.

A word on this clonotype: At one boundary the junction diverges from the germline segment, which might be a read error. The rearrangement uses TRBV12-3 or TRBV12-4 and TRBJ2-7; 9 bases are a match to TRBD2. This CDR3 is built from 14 residues. The CDR3 region is CASSVAGATYEQYF. CDR3 in DNA: TGTGCCAGCAGTGTAGCGGGAGCGACCTACGAGCAGTACTTC.

The rearrangement uses TRBV28 and TRBJ2-7; 8 bases are a match to TRBD1. V shed 7 bases, J shed 2 bases, and the junction held 7 bases outside the gene matches. The germline CDR1 and CDR2 sequences are MDHEN and SYDVKM. This CDR3 spans 14 amino acids. CDR3 region: CASIARTGTYEQYF. The CDR3 DNA follows: TGTGCCAGCATTGCCCGGACAGGGACCTACGAGCAGTACTTC. Drawing the rest from reference TRBV28 and TRBJ2-7, the complete variable domain is DVKVTQSSRYLVKRTGEKVFLECVQDMDHENMFWYRQDPGLGLRLIYFSYDVKMKEKGDIPEGYSVSREKKERFSLILESASTNQTSMYLCASIARTGTYEQYFGPGTRLTVT.

This chain links TRBV12-3 or TRBV12-4 with TRBJ2-2, with D hard to call. The CDR3 loop spans 14 amino acids. The ends were cut back, 4 bases at V and 1 base at J, with 7 bases in the middle. In nucleotides, the CDR3 is TGTGCCAGCAGTTCAGAAGTGAACACCGGGGAGCTGTTTTTT. Translated, it gives CASSSEVNTGELFF.

The J gene is TRBJ1-5, the V gene TRBV28; D uncertain. The V end lost 6 bases, the J end lost 7 bases, and 13 bases lay between the germline ends. CDR1 MDHEN and CDR2 SYDVKM come from the germline V gene. The length of the CDR3 is 13 residues. CDR3 nucleotides: TGTGCCAGCAGACAGCTTACTCGGCAGCCCCAGCATTTT. It codes for CASRQLTRQPQHF.

As for this clonotype: This sequence may be a read error, since a much larger clone differs from it by one base. V usage is TRBV5-1 and J usage is TRBJ2-7; 10 bases align to TRBD1. This CDR3 comprises 13 residues. Germline loops: CDR1 SGHRS, CDR2 YFSETQ. CDR3 sequence reads: CVSRRTGGDEQYF. The CDR3 nucleotides read TGCGTCAGCCGACGGACAGGGGGGGACGAGCAGTACTTC. The full variable domain, its missing parts supplied by reference TRBV5-1 and TRBJ2-7, is KAGVTQTPRYLIKTRGQQVTLSCSPISGHRSVSWYQQTPGQGLQFLFEYFSETQRNKGNFPGRFSGRQFSNSRSEMNVSTLELGDSALYLCVSRRTGGDEQYFGPGTRLTVT.

At least ten counts were recorded for this clonotype. The chain recombines TRBV7-2 with TRBJ2-5; the D is unclear. V gave up 1 base and J gave up 4 bases, with 4 bases separating them. The CDR3 is 12 amino acids. Germline V gene sequence: CDR1 SGHTA, CDR2 FQGNSA. The DNA of the CDR3 is TGTGCCAGCAGCTTAGAGGTAGAGACCCAGTACTTC. Translation gives CASSLEVETQYF.

A note on this clonotype: One end of the junction does not line up with germline, which may come from a read error. V is TRBV7-3 and J is TRBJ2-7; TRBD1 aligns across 11 bases. This CDR3 spans 15 amino acids. CDR1 is SGHTA, CDR2 FQGTGA, per germline. The CDR3 protein is CASSPRTGGLYEQYF. The CDR3 DNA sequence: TGCGCCAGCAGCCCCCGGACAGGGGGCTTGTACGAGCAGTACTTC. The full variable domain, rest sourced from reference TRBV7-3 and TRBJ2-7, is GAGVSQTPSNKVTEKGKYVELRCDPISGHTALYWYRQSLGQGPEFLIYFQGTGAADDSGLPNDRFFAVRPEGSVSTLKIQRTERGDSAVYLCASSPRTGGLYEQYFGPGTRLTVT.

This clonotype appeared many times. The chain has TRBV19 and TRBJ2-2; D is undetermined. This CDR3 is built from 13 residues. V was cut by 4 bases and J by 6 bases, with 9 bases left in between. Germline V gives CDR1 LNHDA, CDR2 SQIVND (reference sequence). The DNA for the CDR3 is TGTGCCAGTAGTAAGCAGGTTTCCGGGGAGCTGTTTTTT. Translation gives CASSKQVSGELFF.

This clonotype was detected many times. The V call is TRBV19, the J call TRBJ1-1; no clear D gene. Germline-derived CDR1 and CDR2 are LNHDA and SQIVND (reference sequence). V lost 3 bases and J lost 0, with 8 bases in between. This CDR3 contains 14 residues. The CDR3 DNA is TGTGCCAGTAGTATTTACTCAGTGAACACTGAAGCTTTCTTT. Amino acid sequence: CASSIYSVNTEAFF.

This clonotype was observed a handful of times. The rearrangement uses TRBV12-3 or TRBV12-4 and TRBJ2-7; a possible D gene is TRBD2 (5 bases). The length of the CDR3 is 17 residues. With 6 bases removed from V and 3 bases from J, the gap between germline ends came to 24 bases. This chain's CDR3 is CASSLTLLEGPNYEQYF. In DNA, the CDR3 is TGTGCCAGCAGCCTAACCCTCCTTGAGGGTCCGAACTACGAGCAGTACTTC.

This clonotype came up many times. The V gene is TRBV29-1, the J gene TRBJ2-7; a weak D match, TRBD2 (5 bases). The CDR3 runs 14 residues. Germline V gives CDR1 SQVTM, CDR2 ANQGSEA. The ends were cut back, 1 base at V and 2 bases at J, with 12 bases in the middle. CDR3 DNA: TGCAGCGTTGAAGGTGTGGGAGAGACCTACGAGCAGTACTTC. Translated, it gives CSVEGVGETYEQYF.

This clonotype has at least ten counts. The chain uses TRBV5-1 and TRBJ1-1, with a tentative D call TRBD1 (6 bases). V was trimmed by 5 bases and J by 8 bases, leaving 16 bases between them. Germline values: CDR1 SGHRS, CDR2 YFSETQ. This CDR3 is 13 amino acids long. The chain's CDR3 is CASRVTGSVEAFF. The CDR3 DNA reads as TGCGCCAGCAGAGTAACAGGGTCGGTCGAAGCTTTCTTT.

This clonotype appeared many times. The chain couples TRBV14 to TRBJ2-6; 9 bases line up with TRBD1. Germline lookup yields CDR1 SGHDN and CDR2 FVKESK. This CDR3 is built from 22 residues. The junction had 19 bases not matched to a gene; V was cut back by 4 bases and J by 0 bases. CDR3 nucleotide sequence: TGTGCCAGCAGCCCTATCGGGACAGGGCTCTATAGGCGCATCTCTGGGGCCAACGTCCTGACTTTC. This gives the protein CASSPIGTGLYRRISGANVLTF. The complete variable domain, with remaining parts taken from reference TRBV14 and TRBJ2-6, reads EAGVTQFPSHSVIEKGQTVTLRCDPISGHDNLYWYRRVMGKEIKFLLHFVKESKQDESGMPNNRFLAERTGGTYSTLKVQPAELEDSGVYFCASSPIGTGLYRRISGANVLTFGAGSRLTVL.

This clonotype was seen repeatedly, ten times or more. The rearrangement uses TRBV6-1 and TRBJ2-7; D gene unclear. V lost 6 bases to trimming and J lost 0 bases, with 12 bases between them. Germline loops: CDR1 MNHNS, CDR2 SASEGT. The CDR3 extends over 14 amino acids. The CDR3 is CASSLQASSYEQYF. The CDR3 nucleotides are TGTGCCAGCAGCTTGCAAGCGAGCTCCTACGAGCAGTACTTC.

This clonotype was seen ten or more times. V usage is TRBV28 and J usage is TRBJ2-7, with 9 bases matching TRBD1. Losses at the gene ends were 2 bases for V and 7 bases for J; bases not matched to a gene: 9. There are 15 residues in the CDR3. The germline gives CDR1 MDHEN, CDR2 SYDVKM. CDR3 residues: CASSLGTGTSREQYF. The DNA of the CDR3 is TGTGCCAGCAGTTTAGGGACAGGGACCTCTCGTGAGCAGTACTTC.

There are a few counts of this clonotype. The rearrangement links TRBV5-1 to TRBJ2-2; D is ambiguous. The CDR3 length is 15 residues. Germline lookup yields CDR1 SGHRS and CDR2 YFSETQ. V was clipped by 0 bases and J by 6 bases, with 12 bases between them. CDR3 nucleotides: TGCGCCAGCAGCTTGGTCCTATCGGAGCCCGGGGAGCTGTTTTTT. It yields the protein CASSLVLSEPGELFF.

Many counts were recorded for this clonotype. The chain combines TRBV20-1 with TRBJ2-7, with D unclear. CDR1 and CDR2 from the germline V gene are DFQATT and SNEGSKA (reference sequence). V was shortened by 3 bases and J by 4 bases, with 10 bases between the two germline ends. The CDR3 runs 12 residues. The CDR3 DNA is TGCAGTGCTAGGTGGGCGAAGTACGAGCAGTACTTC. Residues: CSARWAKYEQYF.

This clonotype was seen ten or more times. The rearrangement links TRBV20-1 to TRBJ2-5; the match to TRBD2 covers 11 bases. This CDR3 spans 16 amino acids. J lost 5 bases, V lost 1 base, and 9 bases had no gene match. Germline V gene data show CDR1 as DFQATT and CDR2 as SNEGSKA (reference sequence). Here the CDR3 reads CSARGSSGRVRETQYF. In DNA form, the CDR3 reads TGCAGTGCTAGAGGGAGTAGCGGGAGGGTAAGGGAGACCCAGTACTTC.